The next 9 T cell receptor beta chains were all read from a single sample in a study of shared clonotypes between healthy human individuals. The protocol was immunoSEQ multiplex PCR, while the TCRdb copy is restricted to in-frame clones and leaves out a portion. This table holds about 2,100,000 clones, 85% to 95% found once. The naive CD8 population came from CD45RO-negative cells selected for CCR7, without terminally differentiated effector memory CD45RA+ cells. The sequencing sample was made of naive CD8+ T cells from PBMCs. The receptors derive from a man younger than 35 in good health. Some clones in this sample may be carry-over from other donors' samples.

This clone was recorded only once. This chain uses TRBV7-9 with TRBJ1-2; TRBD1 is a possible D gene (5 bases). There are 12 residues in the CDR3. Germline V lookup: CDR1 SEHNR, CDR2 FQNEAQ (reference sequence). Deletions cut 7 bases from V and 8 bases from J, with 14 bases between. The CDR3 loop is CASTLGREGYTF. The CDR3 coding sequence is TGTGCCAGCACCCTGGGCAGGGAAGGCTACACCTTC.

The chain is built from TRBV9 and TRBJ2-7; 16 bases line up with TRBD2. The V gene's germline CDR1 is SGDLS and CDR2 YYNGEE. V gave up 3 bases and J gave up 5 bases; unmatched junction bases: 8. This CDR3 has 17 residues. The CDR3 loop is CASSAAGTSGRVNEQYF. The CDR3 DNA follows: TGTGCCAGCAGCGCGGCCGGGACTAGCGGGAGGGTCAACGAGCAGTACTTC.

This rearrangement joins TRBV5-5 to TRBJ2-7; TRBD1 agrees at 9 bases. The germline V gene has CDR1 SGHKS and CDR2 YYEKEE (reference sequence). Losses at the gene ends were 2 bases for V and 2 bases for J; bases not matched to a gene: 11. This CDR3 has 17 amino acids. The CDR3 loop is CASSLPGQGIRTYEQYF. Here the CDR3 DNA reads TGTGCCAGCAGCTTACCTGGACAGGGGATAAGGACCTACGAGCAGTACTTC.

This sequence joins TRBV9 and TRBJ2-1; D gene ambiguous. The CDR3 is 13 residues long. V gave up 3 bases and J gave up 4 bases, with 8 bases separating them. Germline V gene data show CDR1 as SGDLS and CDR2 as YYNGEE. The CDR3 sequence is CASSARKYNEQFF. The CDR3 coding sequence is TGTGCCAGCAGCGCTAGGAAATACAATGAGCAGTTCTTC.

Points on this clone: Other DNA sequences in this specimen translate into the identical CDR3. The rearrangement uses TRBV5-4 and TRBJ2-7; D gene uncertain. From germline, CDR1 is SGHNT and CDR2 YYREEE (reference sequence). V was clipped by 0 bases and J by 1 base, with 5 bases between them. The length of the CDR3 is 13 residues. The DNA for the CDR3 is TGTGCCAGCAGCTTGGCCGTGTCCTACGAGCAGTACTTC. Its translation: CASSLAVSYEQYF.

This clone was seen just once. V is TRBV19 and J is TRBJ2-4, with a weak D call TRBD2 (7 bases). CDR1 is LNHDA and CDR2 is SQIVND in the germline V gene (reference sequence). Between the trimmed V and J ends, which lost 5 bases and 0 bases, there was a span of 11 bases. This CDR3 region has 15 residues. The CDR3 DNA sequence: TGTGCCAGTAGTGCCCGGGGGGCAGCCAAAAACATTCAGTACTTC. It encodes CASSARGAAKNIQYF.

The chain couples TRBV7-9 to TRBJ1-2; TRBD1 agrees at 9 bases. After removal of 3 bases from V and 6 bases from J, the junction contained 8 bases not matched to a gene. CDR1 and CDR2 from the germline V gene are SEHNR and FQNEAQ (reference sequence). The CDR3 is made up of 15 amino acids. CDR3 coding DNA: TGTGCCAGCAGCTTCCGGGGAGACAGGGGGAATGGCTACACCTTC. Protein product: CASSFRGDRGNGYTF.

This clone was seen at least ten times. The J gene is TRBJ1-2, the V gene TRBV6-6; D may be TRBD1 (6 bases). The germline V gene encodes CDR1 MNHNY and CDR2 SVGAGI (reference sequence). This CDR3 has 15 residues. The ends were cut back, 3 bases at V and 3 bases at J, with 14 bases in the middle. CDR3 DNA: TGTGCCAGCAGTTATAACCCGGACAGCTACTATGGCTACACCTTC. It is translated as CASSYNPDSYYGYTF.

As for this clone: This same CDR3 is encoded by further DNA sequences in the sample. The chain employs TRBV27 and TRBJ1-5; D is unresolved. Trimming shortened V by 3 bases and J by 1 base, and 7 bases separated the two germline ends. Germline values: CDR1 MNHEY, CDR2 SMNVEV (reference sequence). The CDR3 is made up of 14 amino acids. The CDR3 DNA is TGTGCCAGCAGTTTGCAAGGGAGCAATCAGCCCCAGCATTTT. Its protein product is CASSLQGSNQPQHF.